The T cell receptor beta chain under discussion was sequenced for a study of siplizumab effects on memory and regulatory T cells. Findings and limits, study-wide: Naive T cells, seemingly more diverse than memory cells, seemed major alloresponse contributors. Suppression by proliferating Tregs derived from siplizumab cultures was not verified. Neither a naive nor a memory phenotype was assignable to roughly 80-95% of proliferating CD4+ or CD8+ clones.

V trimming: 5 bases; J trimming: 2 bases; junction bases outside the gene matches: 6. The CDR3 consists of 15 residues. CDR1 SEHNR and CDR2 FQNEAQ come from the germline V gene (reference sequence). Turning to this clone: Its antigen is not known.

Some 99,000 TCR templates were measured in each sample. TCRdb keeps only in-frame clones here, not all; method: immunoSEQ multiplex PCR. Among about 100,000 clones listed, about 94% were seen once. This receptor was identified in a human donor in good health. The chain employs TRBV7-9 and TRBJ2-7; 10 bases align to TRBD2. The sample consisted of non-Treg CD4+ T cells sorted from blood. The DNA for the CDR3 is TGTGCCAGCAGCCAAGGGACTAGCGTGGCCTACGAGCAGTACTTC. Its translation: CASSQGTSVAYEQYF. The full variable domain, its missing parts supplied by reference TRBV7-9 and TRBJ2-7, is DTGVSQNPRHKITKRGQNVTFRCDPISEHNRLYWYRQTLGQGPEFLTYFQNEAQLEKSRLLSDRFSAERPKGSFSTLEIQRTEQGDSAMYLCASSQGTSVAYEQYFGPGTRLTVT.